A selection of T cell receptor beta chains follows, all from one sample in a study of T cells after yellow fever vaccination. Each CDR3 protein is one row after TCRdb ran MiXCR on the 5' RACE reads. The table shows 550,000 or so distinct CDR3 sequences, with about 19% occurring only once. The sample here was PBMCs, taken 15 days after the yellow fever booster vaccination. Source of these receptors: a man aged 25 to 45 who received the YFV17D yellow fever vaccine. The CDR3 runs from the conserved cysteine through the conserved F or W. The D gene is left open where the match is weak. Expanded clones get a size class; other rows say once, few or many, or leave the size out.

d_gene	len	abundance	v_gene	j_gene	CDR3aa	CDR3nt
.	13	.	TRBV7-9	TRBJ2-7	CASSLLIGYEQYF	TGTGCCAGCAGCTTACTCATAGGTTACGAGCAGTACTTC
TRBD2	15	.	TRBV20-1	TRBJ2-7	CSAPPASGSSYEQYF	TGCAGTGCTCCCCCGGCTAGCGGGAGCTCCTACGAGCAGTACTTC
.	13	.	TRBV7-9	TRBJ2-7	CASSESGGNEQYF	TGTGCCAGCAGTGAAAGTGGTGGGAACGAGCAGTACTTC
TRBD1	14	.	TRBV5-1	TRBJ1-6	CASSLRDRQSPLHF	TGCGCCAGCAGCCTGCGGGACAGACAGTCACCCCTCCACTTT
.	14	.	TRBV20-1	TRBJ2-3	CSGGEGLALDTQYF	TGCAGTGGCGGCGAGGGGCTAGCTCTAGATACGCAGTATTTT
.	15	few	TRBV4-3	TRBJ1-2	CASSQEANVFRGYTF	TGCGCCAGCAGCCAAGAAGCGAACGTTTTTCGGGGCTACACCTTC
.	10	.	TRBV10-3	TRBJ2-1	CATRDNEQFF	TGTGCCACCCGTGACAATGAGCAGTTCTTC
.	13	few	TRBV12-3/TRBV12-4	TRBJ1-5	CASSPDGDQPQHF	TGTGCCAGCAGTCCGGACGGCGATCAGCCCCAGCATTTT
TRBD1	15	.	TRBV20-1	TRBJ1-5	CSASGQGVSPQPQHF	TGCAGTGCAAGCGGACAGGGGGTTTCGCCGCAGCCCCAGCATTTT
.	14	few	TRBV5-4	TRBJ2-1	CASSLASRVSEQFF	TGTGCCAGCAGCTTGGCCAGTAGAGTTAGTGAGCAGTTCTTC
.	14	.	TRBV11-2	TRBJ2-7	CASSDGKGSYEQYF	TGTGCCAGCAGCGATGGAAAGGGGTCCTACGAGCAGTACTTC
TRBD1	16	.	TRBV5-6	TRBJ2-2	CASSPRDRGPGGELFF	TGTGCCAGCAGCCCCCGGGACAGGGGGCCAGGCGGGGAGCTGTTTTTT
TRBD1	16	.	TRBV15	TRBJ2-7	CATKQTVDRPFYEQYF	TGTGCCACCAAACAGACCGTGGACAGGCCATTCTACGAGCAGTACTTC
.	14	few	TRBV5-1	TRBJ2-7	CASKLVSGTYEQYF	TGCGCCAGCAAACTTGTCAGCGGTACCTACGAGCAGTACTTC
.	14	few	TRBV12-3/TRBV12-4	TRBJ2-2	CASSFDGTTGELFF	TGTGCCAGCAGCTTTGACGGAACCACCGGGGAGCTGTTTTTT
TRBD2	20	.	TRBV7-2	TRBJ2-5	CASSLTNLRTSGRFQETQYF	TGTGCCAGCAGCTTAACGAACCTCAGGACTAGCGGGCGCTTCCAAGAGACCCAGTACTTC
.	15	few	TRBV18	TRBJ2-7	CASSPKGGPTHEQYF	TGTGCCAGCTCACCTAAAGGCGGGCCGACCCACGAGCAGTACTTC
.	16	.	TRBV6-5	TRBJ1-5	CASRPYEGGAGQPQHF	TGTGCCAGCAGACCCTACGAAGGGGGGGCAGGTCAGCCCCAGCATTTT